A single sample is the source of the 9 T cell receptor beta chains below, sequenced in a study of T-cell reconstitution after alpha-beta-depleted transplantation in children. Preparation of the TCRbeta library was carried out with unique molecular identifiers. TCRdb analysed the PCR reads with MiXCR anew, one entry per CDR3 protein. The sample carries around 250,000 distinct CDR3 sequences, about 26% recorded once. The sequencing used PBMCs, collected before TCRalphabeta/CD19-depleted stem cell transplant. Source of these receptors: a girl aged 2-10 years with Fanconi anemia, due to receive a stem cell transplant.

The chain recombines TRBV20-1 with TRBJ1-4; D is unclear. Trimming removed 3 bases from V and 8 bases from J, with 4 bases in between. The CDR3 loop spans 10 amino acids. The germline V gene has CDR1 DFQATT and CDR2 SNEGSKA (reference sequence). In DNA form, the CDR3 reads TGCAGTGCTAGTTCGGAAAAACTGTTTTTT. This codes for CSASSEKLFF.

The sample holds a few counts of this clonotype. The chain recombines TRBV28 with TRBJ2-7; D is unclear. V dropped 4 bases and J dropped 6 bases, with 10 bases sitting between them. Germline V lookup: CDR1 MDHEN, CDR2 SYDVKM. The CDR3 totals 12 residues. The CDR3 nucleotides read TGTGCCAGCAGTTCCGCGTATGGCGAGCAGTACTTC. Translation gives CASSSAYGEQYF.

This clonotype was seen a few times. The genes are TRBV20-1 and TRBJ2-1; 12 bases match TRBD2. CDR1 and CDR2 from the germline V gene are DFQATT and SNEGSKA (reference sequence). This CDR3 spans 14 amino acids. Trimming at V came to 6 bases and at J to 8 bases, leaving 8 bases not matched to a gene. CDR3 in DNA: TGCAGTGCCACGCTAGCGGGAGGGGATGATGAGCAGTTCTTC. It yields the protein CSATLAGGDDEQFF.

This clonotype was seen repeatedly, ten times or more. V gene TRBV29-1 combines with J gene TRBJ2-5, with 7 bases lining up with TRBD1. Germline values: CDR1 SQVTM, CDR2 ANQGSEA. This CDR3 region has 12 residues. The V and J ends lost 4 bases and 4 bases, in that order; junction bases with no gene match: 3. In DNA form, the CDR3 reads TGCAGCGTTGGGACAGGACTAGAGACCCAGTACTTC. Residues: CSVGTGLETQYF.

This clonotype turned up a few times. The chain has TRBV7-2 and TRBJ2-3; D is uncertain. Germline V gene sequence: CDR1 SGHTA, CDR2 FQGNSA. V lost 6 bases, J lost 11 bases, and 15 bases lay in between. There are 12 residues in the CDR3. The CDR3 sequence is CASSPPGYGQYF. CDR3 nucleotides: TGTGCCAGCAGTCCCCCTGGCTACGGGCAGTATTTT.

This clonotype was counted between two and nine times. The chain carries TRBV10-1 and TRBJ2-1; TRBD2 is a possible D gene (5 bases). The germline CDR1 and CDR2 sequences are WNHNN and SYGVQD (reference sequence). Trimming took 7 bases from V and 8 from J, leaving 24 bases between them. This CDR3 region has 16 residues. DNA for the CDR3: TGCGCCAGCAAACTGACCGGGCTAGCCGGCCCCGATGAGCAGTTCTTC. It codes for CASKLTGLAGPDEQFF.

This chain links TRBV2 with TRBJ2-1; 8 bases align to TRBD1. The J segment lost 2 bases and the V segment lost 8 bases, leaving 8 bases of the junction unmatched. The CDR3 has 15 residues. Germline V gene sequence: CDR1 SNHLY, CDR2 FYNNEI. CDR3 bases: TGTGCCAGCGACGGACAGGGTAAAACCTACAATGAGCAGTTCTTC. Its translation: CASDGQGKTYNEQFF.

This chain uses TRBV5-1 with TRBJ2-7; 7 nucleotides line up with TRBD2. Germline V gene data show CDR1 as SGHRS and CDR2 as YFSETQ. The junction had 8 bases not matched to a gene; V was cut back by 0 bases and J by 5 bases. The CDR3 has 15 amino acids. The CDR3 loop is CASSLGRTSHDEQYF. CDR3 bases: TGCGCCAGCAGCTTGGGACGGACTAGTCATGACGAGCAGTACTTC. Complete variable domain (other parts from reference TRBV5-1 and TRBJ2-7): KAGVTQTPRYLIKTRGQQVTLSCSPISGHRSVSWYQQTPGQGLQFLFEYFSETQRNKGNFPGRFSGRQFSNSRSEMNVSTLELGDSALYLCASSLGRTSHDEQYFGPGTRLTVT.

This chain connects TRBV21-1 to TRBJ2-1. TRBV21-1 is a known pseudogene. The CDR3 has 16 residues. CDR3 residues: CASSIAQQSSYNEQFF. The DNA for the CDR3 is TGTGCCAGCAGCATTGCCCAGCAGAGCTCCTACAATGAGCAGTTCTTC.